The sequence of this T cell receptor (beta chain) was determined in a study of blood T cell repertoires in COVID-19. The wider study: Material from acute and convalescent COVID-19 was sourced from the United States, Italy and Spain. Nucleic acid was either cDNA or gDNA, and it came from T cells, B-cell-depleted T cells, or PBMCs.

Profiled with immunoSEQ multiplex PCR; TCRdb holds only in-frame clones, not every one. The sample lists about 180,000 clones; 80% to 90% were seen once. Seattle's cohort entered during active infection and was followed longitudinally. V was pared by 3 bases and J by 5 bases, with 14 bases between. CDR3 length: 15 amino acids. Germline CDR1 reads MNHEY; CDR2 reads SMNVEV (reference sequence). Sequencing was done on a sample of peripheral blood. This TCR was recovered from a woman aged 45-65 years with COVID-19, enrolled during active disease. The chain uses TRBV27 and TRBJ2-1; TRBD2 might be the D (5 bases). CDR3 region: CASSFFGVLNNEQFF. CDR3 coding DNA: TGTGCCAGCAGTTTTTTCGGGGTATTAAACAATGAGCAGTTCTTC.